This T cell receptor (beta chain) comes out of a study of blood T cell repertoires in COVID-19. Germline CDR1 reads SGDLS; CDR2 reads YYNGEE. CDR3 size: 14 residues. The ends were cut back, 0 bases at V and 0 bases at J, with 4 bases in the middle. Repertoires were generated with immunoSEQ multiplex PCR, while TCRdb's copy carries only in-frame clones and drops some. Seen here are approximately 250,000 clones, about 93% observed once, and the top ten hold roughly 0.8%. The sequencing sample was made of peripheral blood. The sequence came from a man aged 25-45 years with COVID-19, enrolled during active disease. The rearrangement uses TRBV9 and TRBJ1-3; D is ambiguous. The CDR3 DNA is TGTGCCAGCAGCGTAGGCTACTCTGGAAACACCATATATTTT. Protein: CASSVGYSGNTIYF.